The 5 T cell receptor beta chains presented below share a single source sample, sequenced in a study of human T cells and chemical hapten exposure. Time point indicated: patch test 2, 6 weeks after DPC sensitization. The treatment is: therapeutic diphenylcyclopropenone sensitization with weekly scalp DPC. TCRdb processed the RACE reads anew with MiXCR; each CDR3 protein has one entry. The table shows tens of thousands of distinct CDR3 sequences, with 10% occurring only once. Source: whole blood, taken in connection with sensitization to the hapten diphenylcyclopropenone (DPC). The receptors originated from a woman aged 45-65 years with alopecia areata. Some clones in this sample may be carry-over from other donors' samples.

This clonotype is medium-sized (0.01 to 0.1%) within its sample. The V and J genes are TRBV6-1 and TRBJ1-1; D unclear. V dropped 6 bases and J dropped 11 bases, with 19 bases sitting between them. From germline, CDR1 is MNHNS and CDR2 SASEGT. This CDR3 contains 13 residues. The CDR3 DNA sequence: TGTGCCAGCAGGACCGATACCTCCGGATGGGCTTTCTTT. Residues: CASRTDTSGWAFF.

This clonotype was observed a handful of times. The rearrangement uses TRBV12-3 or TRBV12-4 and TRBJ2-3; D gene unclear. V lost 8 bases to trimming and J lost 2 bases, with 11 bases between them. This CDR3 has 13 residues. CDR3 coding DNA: TGTGCCAGCGGGCCCCGCCACACAGATACGCAGTATTTT. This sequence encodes CASGPRHTDTQYF.

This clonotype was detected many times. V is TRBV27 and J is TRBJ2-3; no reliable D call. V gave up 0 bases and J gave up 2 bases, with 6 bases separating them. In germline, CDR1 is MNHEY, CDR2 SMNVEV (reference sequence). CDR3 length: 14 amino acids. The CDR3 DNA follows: TGTGCCAGCAGTTTATCGTCATACACAGATACGCAGTATTTT. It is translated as CASSLSSYTDTQYF.

CDR3 sequence: CASSVVADPLNIQYF. In DNA form, the CDR3 reads TGTGCCAGCAGCGTAGTCGCGGACCCTCTAAACATTCAGTACTTC. The V and J genes are TRBV9 and TRBJ2-4; D remains ambiguous. The V end lost 0 bases, the J end lost 6 bases, and 13 bases lay between the germline ends. The CDR3 runs 15 residues. Germline V gene lookup returns CDR1 SGDLS and CDR2 YYNGEE.

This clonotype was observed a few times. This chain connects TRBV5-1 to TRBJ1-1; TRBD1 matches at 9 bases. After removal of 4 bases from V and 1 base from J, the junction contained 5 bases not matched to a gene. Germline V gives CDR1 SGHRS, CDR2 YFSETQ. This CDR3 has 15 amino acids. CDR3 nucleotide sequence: TGCGCCAGCAGCACCCTGGGACAGGGGAACACTGAAGCTTTCTTT. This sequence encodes CASSTLGQGNTEAFF.